A single sample gave rise to the 12 T cell receptor beta chains below, sequenced in a study of blood T cell repertoires in COVID-19. The repertoire was sequenced with immunoSEQ multiplex PCR; TCRdb's copy has only in-frame clones and lacks some. The data hold roughly 280,000 clones, with roughly 86% observed a single time. The sequencing input was peripheral blood. Receptors were obtained from a woman in her twenties or thirties with COVID-19, enrolled during active disease.

J is TRBJ2-1 and V is TRBV3-1 (or the pseudogene TRBV3-2); 9 bases agree with TRBD2. J was trimmed by 5 bases and V by 9 bases; bases with no gene match: 11. The CDR3 length is 15 residues. Germline CDR1 and CDR2: LGHDT and YNNKEL (reference sequence). CDR3 coding DNA: TGTGCCAGTTCCGGGACTAGCTTATCAAACAATGAGCAGTTCTTC. It translates to CASSGTSLSNNEQFF.

The chain carries TRBV6-5 and TRBJ1-2; 7 bases are shared with TRBD1. The V gene end was trimmed by 2 bases and the J gene end by 2 bases; junction bases not matched to a gene: 2. Germline V CDR1 and CDR2: MNHEY, SVGAGI. This CDR3 region has 14 residues. The chain's CDR3 is CASSYARGNYGYTF. CDR3 DNA sequence: TGTGCCAGCAGTTACGCCAGGGGGAACTATGGCTACACCTTC.

The genes are TRBV5-1 and TRBJ1-2, with D perhaps matching TRBD1 (6 bases). The V and J ends lost 4 bases and 3 bases respectively, with 13 bases between them. The CDR3 covers 14 residues. CDR1 is SGHRS, CDR2 YFSETQ, per germline. The CDR3 DNA reads TGCGCCAGCAGCCTCGGACAGCCGGACTATGGCTACACCTTC. The encoded protein is CASSLGQPDYGYTF.

The chain has TRBV6-6 and TRBJ2-7; D may be TRBD1 (6 bases). The CDR3 is 12 amino acids. Germline V CDR1 and CDR2: MNHNY, SVGAGI (reference sequence). Trimming stripped 10 bases from V and 0 bases from J, with 10 bases between. CDR3 nucleotides: TGTGCCATCGGACAGAGCTCCTACGAGCAGTACTTC. Translation: CAIGQSSYEQYF.

V and J are TRBV2 and TRBJ2-7, with 9 nucleotides matching TRBD1. J was trimmed by 4 bases and V by 4 bases; bases with no gene match: 8. Germline CDR1 SNHLY, CDR2 FYNNEI. CDR3 size: 15 residues. The CDR3 DNA reads as TGTGCCAGCAGTGTAAAGGGGACAGGGATGTACGAGCAGTACTTC. Translation: CASSVKGTGMYEQYF.

The chain links TRBV6-5 to TRBJ1-2; D ambiguous. The CDR3 spans 14 residues. V was trimmed by 6 bases and J by 0 bases, leaving 11 bases between them. Looked up from germline, CDR1 is MNHEY and CDR2 is SVGAGI. The CDR3 loop is CASSQSGPNYGYTF. The CDR3 DNA is TGTGCCAGCAGCCAAAGCGGCCCTAACTATGGCTACACCTTC.

To note about this clone: A junction end diverges from the germline sequence, so it may reflect a read error. The chain couples TRBV5-1 to TRBJ1-6, with no clear D. The CDR3 totals 13 residues. Germline V gene data show CDR1 as SGHRS and CDR2 as YFSETQ. The CDR3 DNA reads as TGCGCCAGCAGCTTGGGGTATCGATCACTCCTCCACTTT. Its translation: CASSLGYRSLLHF.

CDR3 DNA sequence: TGTGCCAGCAGTCTCCGGACACATGGCTACACCTTC. Protein sequence: CASSLRTHGYTF. The chain combines TRBV28 with TRBJ1-2, with D possibly being TRBD1 (5 bases). CDR1 MDHEN and CDR2 SYDVKM come from the germline V gene. The CDR3 totals 12 residues. With 5 bases removed from V and 6 bases from J, the gap between germline ends came to 10 bases.

The chain's CDR3 is CASSVGRASAYTGELFF. CDR3 DNA: TGTGCCAGCAGCGTAGGTAGGGCTAGCGCATACACCGGGGAGCTGTTTTTT. The V and J genes are TRBV9 and TRBJ2-2; D is possibly TRBD2 (6 bases). This CDR3 region has 17 residues. CDR1 SGDLS and CDR2 YYNGEE come from the germline V gene. V gave up 0 bases and J gave up 3 bases, with 15 bases separating them.

Comment on this clone: The sample has other DNA sequences that encode this CDR3 too. V usage is TRBV18 and J usage is TRBJ2-3; 7 bases match TRBD1. The CDR3 runs to 15 residues. The V gene's germline CDR1 is KGHSH and CDR2 LQKENI. The V gene end was trimmed by 3 bases and the J gene end by 1 base; junction bases not matched to a gene: 4. The CDR3 here is CASSPRQGGTDTQYF. For the CDR3, the DNA is TGTGCCAGCTCACCTCGACAGGGTGGCACAGATACGCAGTATTTT.

At least ten counts were recorded for this clone. The sample carries other DNA sequences with the same CDR3. The gene calls are TRBV6-4 and TRBJ2-1, with TRBD2 matching 12 bases. Germline CDR1 and CDR2: MRHNA and SNTAGT. V lost 2 bases to trimming and J lost 4 bases; unmatched junction nucleotides: 0. This CDR3 is built from 15 residues. For the CDR3, the DNA is TGTGCCAGCAGTGACGGGACTAGCGGGTACAATGAGCAGTTCTTC. Translating it yields CASSDGTSGYNEQFF.

The chain joins TRBV3-1 (or the pseudogene TRBV3-2) to TRBJ2-2; 10 nucleotides agree with TRBD2. This CDR3 has 16 amino acids. Germline V gene data show CDR1 as LGHDT and CDR2 as YNNKEL (reference sequence). Losses at the gene ends were 4 bases for V and 5 bases for J; bases not matched to a gene: 7. The chain's CDR3 is CASSRTSGIGTGELFF. The CDR3, as DNA: TGTGCCAGCAGCCGAACTAGCGGGATTGGGACCGGGGAGCTGTTTTTT.